What follows are 9 T cell receptor beta chains derived from one specimen sequenced in a study of OX40 agonist ivuxolimab in advanced cancers. The method was immunoSEQ multiplex PCR; TCRdb's version includes in-frame clones alone and lacks a portion of them. The table has about 99,000 clones, roughly 95% seen once. The source was CD4+ or CD8+ T cells sorted from blood, collected in a trial of the OX40 agonist ivuxolimab. These receptors originate from an adult with an advanced solid tumor such as melanoma, head and neck, liver or kidney cancer.

This clone occurred a few times. The CDR3 protein is CASSQERNREIPFQYF. The CDR3 DNA sequence: TGCGCCAGCAGCCAAGAGAGGAACCGGGAGATCCCATTTCAGTATTTT. This chain connects TRBV4-3 to TRBJ2-3, with a weak D call TRBD2 (6 bases). Trimming took off 0 bases at V and 12 bases at J, with 22 bases between the two ends. Germline V gives CDR1 LGHNA, CDR2 YSLEER. The length of the CDR3 is 16 residues.

V gene TRBV12-5 combines with J gene TRBJ1-3, with a tentative D call TRBD1 (5 bases). V was cut by 6 bases and J by 8 bases, with 17 bases left in between. There are 14 residues in the CDR3. Germline V gene data show CDR1 as LGHNT and CDR2 as FRNRAP. CDR3 nucleotides: TGTGCTAGTGGCAATTCCCCGCCCAGGGACACCATATATTTT. Translation gives CASGNSPPRDTIYF. The full variable domain, rest sourced from reference TRBV12-5 and TRBJ1-3, is DARVTQTPRHKVTEMGQEVTMRCQPILGHNTVFWYRQTMMQGLELLAYFRNRAPLDDSGMPKDRFSAEMPDATLATLKIQPSEPRDSAVYFCASGNSPPRDTIYFGEGSWLTVV.

This clone was seen just once. This chain connects TRBV7-9 to TRBJ1-2; no clear D. Trimming stripped 2 bases from V and 14 bases from J, with 9 bases between. Germline loops: CDR1 SEHNR, CDR2 FQNEAQ (reference sequence). The CDR3 sequence is 10 residues long. CDR3 residues: CASSLPDITF. The CDR3 DNA reads as TGTGCCAGCAGCTTACCCGACATTACCTTC. The full variable domain, completed using reference TRBV7-9 and TRBJ1-2, is DTGVSQNPRHKITKRGQNVTFRCDPISEHNRLYWYRQTLGQGPEFLTYFQNEAQLEKSRLLSDRFSAERPKGSFSTLEIQRTEQGDSAMYLCASSLPDITFGSGTRLTVV.

This clone turned up a few times. This sequence joins TRBV9 and TRBJ2-1, with 10 nucleotides matching TRBD2. With 0 bases clipped from V and 7 bases from J, the junction kept 10 bases outside the gene matches. The V gene's germline CDR1 is SGDLS and CDR2 YYNGEE. CDR3 length equals 17 residues. The CDR3, as DNA: TGTGCCAGCAGCGTAGACTCGGCTAGCGGGAGTACGAATGAGCAGTTCTTC. Residues: CASSVDSASGSTNEQFF.

The J gene is TRBJ2-3, the V gene TRBV21-1; the table's D call, TRBD2, has no DNA check behind it. TRBV21-1 is given as a pseudogene. The CDR3 runs 18 residues. CDR3 nucleotide sequence: TGTGCCAGCAGCAAAGCGGCTAGCGGGAAGTCACGCACAGATACGCAGTATTTT. Residues: CASSKAASGKSRTDTQYF.

The V call is TRBV7-3, the J call TRBJ2-1, with unresolved D. The CDR3 length is 13 residues. Looked up from germline, CDR1 is SGHTA and CDR2 is FQGTGA. V was trimmed by 5 bases and J by 0 bases, leaving 5 bases between them. Here the CDR3 reads CASSLSSYNEQFF. In DNA form, the CDR3 reads TGTGCCAGCAGCCTTAGCTCCTACAATGAGCAGTTCTTC.

The V and J genes are TRBV6-5 and TRBJ1-1; D call uncertain. Trimming removed 8 bases at V and 1 base at J, with 5 bases between. The CDR3 spans 11 residues. Per germline, CDR1 MNHEY and CDR2 SVGAGI. The CDR3 DNA reads as TGTGCCAGCGAGGCGAACACTGAAGCTTTCTTT. Translating it yields CASEANTEAFF.

This clone was picked up one time. V gene TRBV12-1 combines with J gene TRBJ2-2; TRBD2, the table's D call, lacks a check against the DNA. TRBV12-1 is designated a pseudogene. The length of the CDR3 is 18 residues. CDR3 residues: CASSFVPAGGDNTGELFF. In DNA, the CDR3 is TGTGCCAGCAGCTTTGTTCCAGCGGGGGGGGACAACACCGGGGAGCTGTTTTTT.

The rearrangement links TRBV4-1 to TRBJ2-7; TRBD1 aligns across 11 bases. Trimming took 1 base from V and 1 from J; bases not matched to a gene: 3. Germline V gene lookup returns CDR1 MGHRA and CDR2 YSYEKL. The CDR3 covers 16 residues. In nucleotides, the CDR3 is TGCGCCAGCAGCCAAGGCGGGACAGGGGGATCCTACGAGCAGTACTTC. Translated: CASSQGGTGGSYEQYF.